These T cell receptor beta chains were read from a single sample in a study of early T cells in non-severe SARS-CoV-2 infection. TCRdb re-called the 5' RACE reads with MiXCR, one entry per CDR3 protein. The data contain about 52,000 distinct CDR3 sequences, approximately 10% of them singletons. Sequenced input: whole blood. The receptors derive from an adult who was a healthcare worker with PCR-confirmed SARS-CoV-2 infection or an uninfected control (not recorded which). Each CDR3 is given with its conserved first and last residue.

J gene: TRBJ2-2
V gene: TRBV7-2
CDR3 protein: CASSPLFTGGVSGELFF

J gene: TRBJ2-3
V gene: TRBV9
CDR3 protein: CASSPPMGRGTDTQYF

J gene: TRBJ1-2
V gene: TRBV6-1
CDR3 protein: CASKEYYGYTF

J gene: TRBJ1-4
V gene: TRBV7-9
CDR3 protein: CASRARDRGEKLFF

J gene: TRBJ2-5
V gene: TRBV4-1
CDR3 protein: CASSPSVGGRAQYF

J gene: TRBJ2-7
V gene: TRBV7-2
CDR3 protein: CASSSLTSGRTYEQYF

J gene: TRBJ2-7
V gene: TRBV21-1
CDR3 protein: CASSKDCPGHNQEQYF

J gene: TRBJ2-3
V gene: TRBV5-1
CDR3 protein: CASSFEDTQYF

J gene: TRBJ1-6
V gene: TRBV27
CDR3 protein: CASSLAGTAFSPLHF

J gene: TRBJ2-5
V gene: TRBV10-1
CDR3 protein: CASSGRIGETQYF

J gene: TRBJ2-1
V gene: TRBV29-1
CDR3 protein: CSVERYEQFF

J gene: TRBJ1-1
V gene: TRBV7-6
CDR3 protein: CASSLGGGDTEAFF

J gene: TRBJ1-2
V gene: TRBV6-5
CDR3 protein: CASSYLRSATGYGYTF

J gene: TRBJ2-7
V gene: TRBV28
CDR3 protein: CASTPGGTGVGEQYF

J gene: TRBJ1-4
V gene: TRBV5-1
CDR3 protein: CASSPVDATNEKLFF

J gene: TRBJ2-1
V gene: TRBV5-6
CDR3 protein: CASSLGTSSANEQFF

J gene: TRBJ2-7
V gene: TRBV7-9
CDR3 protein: CASSGIRNYEQYF

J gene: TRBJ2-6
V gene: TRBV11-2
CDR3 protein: CASSSLVPPGDVLTF

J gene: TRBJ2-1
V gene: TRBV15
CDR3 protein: CATSRAAAVEQFF

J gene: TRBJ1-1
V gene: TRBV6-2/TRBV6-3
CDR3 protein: CASSHTGNTEAFF

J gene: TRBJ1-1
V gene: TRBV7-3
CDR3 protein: CASSLGQGPFARAFF

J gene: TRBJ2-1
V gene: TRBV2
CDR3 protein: CASSEADTEQFF

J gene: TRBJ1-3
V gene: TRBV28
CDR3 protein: CASSPTGPAGNTIYF

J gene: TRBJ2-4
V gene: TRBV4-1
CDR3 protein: CASSQRPAGDIQYF

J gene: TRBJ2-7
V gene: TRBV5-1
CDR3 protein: CASSLTSYEQYF

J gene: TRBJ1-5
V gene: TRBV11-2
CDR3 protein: CASSLSGPNQPQHF

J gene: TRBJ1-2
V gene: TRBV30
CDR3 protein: CAWGTAVNYGYTF

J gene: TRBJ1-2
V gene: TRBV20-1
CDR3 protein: CSAKRLQQEGYTF

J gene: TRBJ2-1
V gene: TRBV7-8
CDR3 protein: CASSFNRLSAHNEQFF

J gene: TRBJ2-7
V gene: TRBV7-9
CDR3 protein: CASSLEGVHEQYF

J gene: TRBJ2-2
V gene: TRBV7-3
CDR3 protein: CASSLTSGELFF

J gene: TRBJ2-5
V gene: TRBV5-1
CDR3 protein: CASSALPGSSQAQYF

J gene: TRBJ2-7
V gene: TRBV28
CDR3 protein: CASQGSPLYEQYF

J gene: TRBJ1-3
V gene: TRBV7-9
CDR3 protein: CASSLDSRNTIYF

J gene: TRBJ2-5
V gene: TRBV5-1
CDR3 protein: CASSLSGAARETQYF

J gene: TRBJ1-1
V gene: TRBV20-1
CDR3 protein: CSATTSNKAFF

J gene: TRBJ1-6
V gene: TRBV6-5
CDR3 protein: CASSSGVYNSPLHF

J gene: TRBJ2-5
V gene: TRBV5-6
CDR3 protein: CASSRDRKQETQYF

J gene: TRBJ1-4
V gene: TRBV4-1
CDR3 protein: CASSQIGRERLNEKLFF

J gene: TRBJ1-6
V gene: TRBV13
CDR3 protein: CASSLRDPYSPLHF